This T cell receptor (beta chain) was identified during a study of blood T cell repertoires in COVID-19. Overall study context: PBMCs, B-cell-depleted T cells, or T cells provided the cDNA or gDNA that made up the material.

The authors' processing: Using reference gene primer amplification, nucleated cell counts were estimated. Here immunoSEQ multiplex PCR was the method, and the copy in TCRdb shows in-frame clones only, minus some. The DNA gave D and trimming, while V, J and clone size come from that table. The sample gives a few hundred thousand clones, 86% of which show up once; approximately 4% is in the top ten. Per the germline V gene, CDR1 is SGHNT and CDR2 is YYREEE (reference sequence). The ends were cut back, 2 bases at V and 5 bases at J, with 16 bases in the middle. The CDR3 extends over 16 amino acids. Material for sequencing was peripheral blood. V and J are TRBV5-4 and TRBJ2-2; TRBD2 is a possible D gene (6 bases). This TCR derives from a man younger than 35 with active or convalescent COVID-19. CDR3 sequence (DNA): TGTGCCAGCAGCTTAGGGGTTAATCGGGAGACCGGGGAGCTGTTTTTT. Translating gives CASSLGVNRETGELFF. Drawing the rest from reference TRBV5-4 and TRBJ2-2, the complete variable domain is ETGVTQSPTHLIKTRGQQVTLRCSSQSGHNTVSWYQQALGQGPQFIFQYYREEENGRGNFPPRFSGLQFPNYSSELNVNALELDDSALYLCASSLGVNRETGELFFGEGSRLTVL.